Listed here are 28 T cell receptor beta chains from one sample, sequenced in a study of radiation and T cells in renal cell carcinoma. The table came from immunoSEQ multiplex PCR; TCRdb's copy has only in-frame clones and leaves some out. Among 95,000 or so clones listed, about 88% were seen once. The time point was: baseline pretreatment blood. As to treatment: 15 Gy SBRT to primary tumor, nephrectomy 4 weeks later. Sample: blood, taken from a patient whose treatment included radiotherapy and nephrectomy. The receptors were gathered from a middle-aged man with renal cell carcinoma.

This chain joins TRBV4-3 and TRBJ2-5; possibly TRBD1 for D (6 bases). Matching the DNA end better, TRBJ2-7 makes the J call doubtful. Germline assignment: CDR1 LGHNA and CDR2 YSLEER. The CDR3 loop spans 16 amino acids. CDR3 region: CASSQDLTGFGNEQYF. CDR3 bases: TGCGCCAGCAGCCAAGATTTAACAGGGTTTGGAAACGAGCAGTACTTC.

The J gene is TRBJ2-5, the V gene TRBV2, with TRBD2 identical over 9 bases. The CDR3 is made up of 16 amino acids. V was clipped by 6 bases and J by 4 bases; unmatched bases: 12. Germline V gene lookup returns CDR1 SNHLY and CDR2 FYNNEI. DNA for the CDR3: TGTGCCAGCAGGTGGCGGGCGGGGGGGCCCTCAGAGACCCAGTACTTC. It specifies CASRWRAGGPSETQYF.

This chain uses TRBV4-3 with TRBJ1-5, with TRBD1 matching over 7 bases. Trimming removed 0 bases from V and 3 bases from J; junction bases left unmatched: 5. The CDR3 contains 16 residues. Germline V gene sequence: CDR1 LGHNA, CDR2 YSLEER. This chain's CDR3 is CASSQEFRGYNQPQHF. CDR3 bases: TGCGCCAGCAGCCAAGAATTCAGGGGGTACAATCAGCCCCAGCATTTT.

The rearrangement uses TRBV5-5 and TRBJ2-7; the D is unclear. Germline V gives CDR1 SGHKS, CDR2 YYEKEE (reference sequence). CDR3 length equals 14 residues. V gave up 0 bases and J gave up 2 bases, with 9 bases separating them. The CDR3 region is CASSLERRTYEQYF. The CDR3 DNA reads TGTGCCAGCAGCTTGGAGCGCAGGACCTACGAGCAGTACTTC.

V gene TRBV23-1 combines with J gene TRBJ1-1; no firm D call. TRBV23-1 is classed as an ORF, of uncertain function. V was shortened by 0 bases and J by 4 bases, with 15 bases between the two germline ends. The length of the CDR3 is 16 residues. CDR3 loop: CASSQSEPGWSTEAFF. As DNA, the CDR3 is TGCGCCAGCAGTCAATCTGAGCCGGGGTGGAGCACTGAAGCTTTCTTT.

With regard to this clone: Germline and junction disagree at one end, which may indicate a read error. The chain employs TRBV7-7 and TRBJ2-1; the match to TRBD2 covers 11 bases. CDR3 length: 14 residues. Germline V gene lookup returns CDR1 SSHAT and CDR2 FNYEAQ (reference sequence). The CDR3, as DNA: TGTGCTAGCAGCCATGGGACTAGCGGCAATGAGCAGTTCTTC. Translation gives CASSHGTSGNEQFF.

The J gene is TRBJ1-6, the V gene TRBV9; no definite D call. V lost 4 bases, J lost 6 bases, and 14 bases lay in between. The CDR3 has 15 amino acids. The V gene's germline CDR1 is SGDLS and CDR2 YYNGEE. In DNA, the CDR3 is TGTGCCAGCAGCCCCGGTCCGGCCCCTAATTCACCCCTCCACTTT. It translates to CASSPGPAPNSPLHF.

The rearrangement uses TRBV2 and TRBJ2-7, with 11 bases lining up with TRBD2. The V segment lost 6 bases and the J segment 6 bases; nucleotides outside the gene matches: 4. This CDR3 is 13 amino acids long. Germline lookup yields CDR1 SNHLY and CDR2 FYNNEI. The DNA of the CDR3 is TGTGCCAGCAGAGCCGGGACTAGCGGCGAGCAGTACTTC. Translating it yields CASRAGTSGEQYF.

This clone was counted a single time. The chain links TRBV4-1 to TRBJ2-3; D gene uncertain. This CDR3 region has 16 residues. The germline V and J ends were trimmed by 1 base and 0 bases, with 11 bases remaining between them. From germline, CDR1 is MGHRA and CDR2 YSYEKL. The CDR3 nucleotides are TGCGCCAGCAGCCAAGGGTCCCCCAGGAGCACAGATACGCAGTATTTT. Amino acids: CASSQGSPRSTDTQYF.

This clone was seen just once. The chain is built from TRBV19 and TRBJ2-1, with a tentative D call TRBD1 (5 bases). From germline, CDR1 is LNHDA and CDR2 SQIVND (reference sequence). Trimming shortened V by 5 bases and J by 8 bases, and 13 bases separated the two germline ends. This CDR3 has 13 amino acids. This CDR3 is CASSSQGIDEQFF. The CDR3 nucleotides are TGTGCCAGTAGTTCGCAGGGTATCGATGAGCAGTTCTTC.

The V and J genes are TRBV4-1 and TRBJ1-1; D not certain. This CDR3 is built from 13 residues. CDR1 and CDR2 (germline): MGHRA, YSYEKL. V was clipped by 0 bases and J by 8 bases, with 10 bases between them. CDR3 sequence (DNA): TGCGCCAGCAGCCAAGATTGGGGTGGCGAAGCTTTCTTT. Protein product: CASSQDWGGEAFF.

The chain employs TRBV5-4 and TRBJ2-1; tentatively, D is TRBD2 (6 bases). The CDR3 loop spans 16 amino acids. V lost 0 bases to trimming and J lost 0 bases, with 10 bases between them. Germline-derived CDR1 and CDR2 are SGHNT and YYREEE (reference sequence). CDR3 DNA sequence: TGTGCCAGCAGCTTGGAGTCCGGGAGCTCCTACAATGAGCAGTTCTTC. Translating gives CASSLESGSSYNEQFF.

The chain uses TRBV19 and TRBJ2-7, with D maybe TRBD1 (5 bases). This CDR3 has 14 residues. Germline CDR1 reads LNHDA; CDR2 reads SQIVND (reference sequence). V was pared by 4 bases and J by 0 bases, with 10 bases between. The CDR3 protein is CASSTYRSSYEQYF. The CDR3 DNA reads as TGTGCCAGTAGTACCTACAGGAGCTCCTACGAGCAGTACTTC.

This clone was seen a handful of times. The J gene is TRBJ1-6, the V gene TRBV10-1; D remains unclear. Between the trimmed V and J ends, which lost 6 bases and 7 bases, there was a span of 10 bases. The CDR3 is 13 residues long. Germline lookup yields CDR1 WNHNN and CDR2 SYGVQD (reference sequence). The CDR3 DNA reads as TGCGCCAGCAGCAAAACTACGAATTCACCCCTCCACTTT. Its protein product is CASSKTTNSPLHF.

This clone came up a few times. This rearrangement joins TRBV7-9 to TRBJ1-4, with 9 bases lining up with TRBD1. V lost 3 bases, J lost 8 bases, and 4 bases stayed unmatched. CDR3 length: 14 amino acids. Per the germline V gene, CDR1 is SEHNR and CDR2 is FQNEAQ (reference sequence). DNA of the CDR3: TGTGCCAGCAGCTTCACTACAGGGGGCGAAAAACTGTTTTTT. Translating it yields CASSFTTGGEKLFF.

The chain is built from TRBV7-3 and TRBJ2-2, with D perhaps matching TRBD1 (5 bases). The CDR3 sequence is 15 residues long. Germline assignment: CDR1 SGHTA and CDR2 FQGTGA. Trimming stripped 5 bases from V and 7 bases from J, with 17 bases between. The CDR3 loop reads CASSAQGGRFGELFF. The CDR3 coding sequence is TGTGCCAGCAGCGCGCAGGGTGGGCGCTTCGGGGAGCTGTTTTTT.

The genes are TRBV6-5 and TRBJ1-2, with no clear D. The ends were cut back, 2 bases at V and 2 bases at J, with 9 bases in the middle. The CDR3 spans 14 residues. In germline, CDR1 is MNHEY, CDR2 SVGAGI. Here the CDR3 DNA reads TGTGCCAGCAGTTACGACCTAGGCAACTATGGCTACACCTTC. The encoded protein is CASSYDLGNYGYTF.

V and J are TRBV4-3 and TRBJ1-1; a weak D match, TRBD1 (5 bases). Germline CDR1 and CDR2: LGHNA and YSLEER. The CDR3 covers 17 residues. The ends were cut back, 2 bases at V and 4 bases at J, with 20 bases in the middle. The CDR3 is CASSQTTSGLRGTEAFF. The CDR3 nucleotides read TGCGCCAGCAGCCAAACCACCTCAGGGTTGAGGGGCACTGAAGCTTTCTTT.

The gene calls are TRBV5-1 and TRBJ1-2, with a weak D call TRBD1 (6 bases). V gave up 2 bases and J gave up 4 bases, with 12 bases separating them. This CDR3 is 14 amino acids long. The germline V gene has CDR1 SGHRS and CDR2 YFSETQ. CDR3 nucleotide sequence: TGCGCCAGCAGCTTCGCAGGGGCAAGCTATGGCTACACCTTC. Translated: CASSFAGASYGYTF.

This chain links TRBV28 with TRBJ1-5; TRBD1 matches at 11 bases. Germline loops: CDR1 MDHEN, CDR2 SYDVKM. V trimming: 10 bases; J trimming: 5 bases; junction bases outside the gene matches: 7. The CDR3 is 14 residues long. In DNA form, the CDR3 reads TGTGCCACCAATCCGGGACAGGGGGATCAGCCCCAGCATTTT. Translation: CATNPGQGDQPQHF.

The rearrangement links TRBV11-2 to TRBJ2-6, with unresolved D. This CDR3 spans 15 amino acids. Looked up from germline, CDR1 is SGHAT and CDR2 is FQNNGV. Trimming left V 6 bases short and J 4 bases short, with 13 bases between. CDR3 amino acids: CASSPQVSGANVLTF. The CDR3 DNA reads TGTGCCAGCAGTCCCCAAGTATCCGGGGCCAACGTCCTGACTTTC.

V usage is TRBV7-3 and J usage is TRBJ2-1; TRBD1 aligns across 12 bases. The CDR3 is made up of 14 amino acids. Losses at the gene ends were 3 bases for V and 8 bases for J; bases not matched to a gene: 2. The germline V gene has CDR1 SGHTA and CDR2 FQGTGA. The CDR3 region is CASSFGTGGHEQFF. The DNA of the CDR3 is TGTGCCAGCAGCTTCGGGACAGGGGGCCATGAGCAGTTCTTC.

The chain employs TRBV13 and TRBJ1-2; D is unresolved. Germline CDR1 PRHDT, CDR2 FYEKMQ (reference sequence). This CDR3 is built from 12 residues. Trimming stripped 10 bases from V and 2 bases from J, with 11 bases between. For the CDR3, the DNA is TGTGCCATCGGCGGTAACAACTATGGCTACACCTTC. Its translation is CAIGGNNYGYTF.

J is TRBJ2-5 and V is TRBV30; unclear D gene. V lost 3 bases and J 2 bases, leaving 4 bases between the germline ends. The germline CDR1 and CDR2 sequences are GTSNPN and SVGIG (reference sequence). The CDR3 totals 11 residues. The CDR3 nucleotides read TGTGCCTGGAGCAGGCAAGAGACCCAGTACTTC. Protein sequence: CAWSRQETQYF.

The genes are TRBV6-7 and TRBJ2-5, with D possibly matching TRBD1 (6 bases). TRBV6-7 falls under the ORF class, with uncertain function. With 11 bases removed from V and 3 bases from J, the gap between germline ends came to 22 bases. CDR3 size: 15 residues. CDR3 amino acids: CAPEGVTEGEETQYF. Here the CDR3 DNA reads TGTGCCCCCGAGGGGGTTACCGAAGGCGAAGAGACCCAGTACTTC.

The chain is built from TRBV5-4 and TRBJ2-1, with 10 bases fitting TRBD2. Germline CDR1 is SGHNT and CDR2 is YYREEE (reference sequence). This CDR3 has 16 residues. The J segment lost 12 bases and the V segment lost 0 bases, leaving 12 bases of the junction unmatched. The CDR3 loop reads CASSLDFGLAGVRQFF. The CDR3, as DNA: TGTGCCAGCAGCTTGGATTTCGGGCTAGCGGGAGTACGGCAGTTCTTC.

V usage is TRBV5-8 and J usage is TRBJ1-5; TRBD1 matches at 7 bases. Germline lookup yields CDR1 SGHTS and CDR2 YDEGEE. This CDR3 is 16 amino acids long. V lost 1 base and J lost 5; bases outside the gene matches: 9. The CDR3 DNA is TGTGCCAGCAGCTTGTATTCAGGGGGAGTGTATCAGCCCCAGCATTTT. Translated, it gives CASSLYSGGVYQPQHF.

This chain links TRBV7-9 with TRBJ2-6; no reliable D call. This CDR3 has 18 amino acids. Germline values: CDR1 SEHNR, CDR2 FQNEAQ (reference sequence). V was trimmed by 1 base and J by 0 bases, leaving 13 bases between them. This CDR3 is CASSLVLGRSSGANVLTF. DNA of the CDR3: TGTGCCAGCAGCTTAGTTTTGGGCAGGAGCTCTGGGGCCAACGTCCTGACTTTC. The whole variable domain, filled in from reference TRBV7-9 and TRBJ2-6, reads DTGVSQNPRHKITKRGQNVTFRCDPISEHNRLYWYRQTLGQGPEFLTYFQNEAQLEKSRLLSDRFSAERPKGSFSTLEIQRTEQGDSAMYLCASSLVLGRSSGANVLTFGAGSRLTVL.